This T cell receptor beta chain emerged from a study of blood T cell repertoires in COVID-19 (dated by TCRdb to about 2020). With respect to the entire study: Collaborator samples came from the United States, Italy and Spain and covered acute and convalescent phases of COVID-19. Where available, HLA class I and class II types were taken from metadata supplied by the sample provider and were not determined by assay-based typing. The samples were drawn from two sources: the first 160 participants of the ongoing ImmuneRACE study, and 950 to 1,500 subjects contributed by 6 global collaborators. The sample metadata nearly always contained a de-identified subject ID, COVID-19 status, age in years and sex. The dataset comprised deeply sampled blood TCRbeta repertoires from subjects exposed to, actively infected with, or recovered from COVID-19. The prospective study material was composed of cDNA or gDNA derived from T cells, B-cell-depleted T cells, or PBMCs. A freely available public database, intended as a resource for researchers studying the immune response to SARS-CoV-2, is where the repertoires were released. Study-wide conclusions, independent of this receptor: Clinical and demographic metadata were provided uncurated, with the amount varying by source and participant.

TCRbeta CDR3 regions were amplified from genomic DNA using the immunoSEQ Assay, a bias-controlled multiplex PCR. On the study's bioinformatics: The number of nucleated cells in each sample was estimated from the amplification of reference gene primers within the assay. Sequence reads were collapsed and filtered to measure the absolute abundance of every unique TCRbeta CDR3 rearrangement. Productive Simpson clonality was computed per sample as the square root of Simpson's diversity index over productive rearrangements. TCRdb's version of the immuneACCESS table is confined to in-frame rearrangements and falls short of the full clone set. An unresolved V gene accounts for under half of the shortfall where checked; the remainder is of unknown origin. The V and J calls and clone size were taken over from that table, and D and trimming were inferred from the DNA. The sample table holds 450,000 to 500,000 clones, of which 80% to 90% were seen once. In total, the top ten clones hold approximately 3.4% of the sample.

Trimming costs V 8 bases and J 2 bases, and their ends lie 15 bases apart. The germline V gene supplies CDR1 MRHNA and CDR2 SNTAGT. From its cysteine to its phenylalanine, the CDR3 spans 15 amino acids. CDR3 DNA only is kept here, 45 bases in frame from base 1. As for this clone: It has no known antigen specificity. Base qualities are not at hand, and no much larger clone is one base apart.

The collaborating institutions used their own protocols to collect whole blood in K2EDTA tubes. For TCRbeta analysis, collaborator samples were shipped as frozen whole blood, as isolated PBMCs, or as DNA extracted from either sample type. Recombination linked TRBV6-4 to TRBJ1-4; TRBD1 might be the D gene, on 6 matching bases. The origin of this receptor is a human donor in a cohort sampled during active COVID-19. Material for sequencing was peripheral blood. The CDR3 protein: CASSRQGRTNEKLFF. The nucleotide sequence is TGTGCCAGCTCAAGGCAGGGGCGCACTAATGAAAAACTGTTTTTT.